The entry below describes one T cell receptor (beta chain). Original handling: Estimation of nucleated cell counts was performed using reference gene primer amplification. The table came from immunoSEQ multiplex PCR; TCRdb's copy has only in-frame clones and leaves some out. D and trimming come from the DNA, and the V and J calls and clone size come from that table. The table records fewer than 350,000 clones, about 85% of them present only once. This record comes from a study of blood T cell repertoires in COVID-19. Study at large: The analysed material was cDNA or gDNA that came from T cells, B-cell-depleted T cells, or PBMCs.

This CDR3 has 15 residues. From germline, CDR1 is SGHTA and CDR2 FQGTGA. Trimming removed 6 bases at V and 4 bases at J, with 16 bases between. The source material was PBMCs or T cells enriched from blood (not recorded which). This TCR was recovered from a woman in her forties or fifties who had recovered from COVID-19. The genes are TRBV7-3 and TRBJ2-1; TRBD1 might be the D (5 bases). As DNA, the CDR3 is TGTGCCAGCAGTCCTGGATTTGGGGCGTACAATGAGCAGTTCTTC. Encoded protein: CASSPGFGAYNEQFF.